This T cell receptor (beta chain) stems from a study of CD8+CD57+ T cells in acquired aplastic anemia. Genomic DNA, the template, was used for profiling of the TCR beta VDJ and CDR3. MiXCR, applied by TCRdb to the reads, yields one record per CDR3 protein. Among hundreds of thousands of distinct CDR3 sequences listed, around 32% were seen once. An expansion of CD8+CD57+ cells by flow cytometry had been shown in patients chosen for sequencing. CDR3 length equals 13 residues. J was trimmed by 3 bases and V by 6 bases; bases with no gene match: 3. Germline CDR1 is MNHNS and CDR2 is SASEGT. Specimen: sorted CD4+, CD8+, or CD8+CD57+ T cells (not recorded which) from PBMCs. The TCR sequence derives from a human donor with aplastic anemia. The V and J genes are TRBV6-1 and TRBJ2-7; the match to TRBD2 covers 9 bases. The CDR3 loop is CASRGLALYEQYF. CDR3 nucleotide sequence: TGTGCCAGCAGGGGACTAGCTCTCTACGAGCAGTACTTC.